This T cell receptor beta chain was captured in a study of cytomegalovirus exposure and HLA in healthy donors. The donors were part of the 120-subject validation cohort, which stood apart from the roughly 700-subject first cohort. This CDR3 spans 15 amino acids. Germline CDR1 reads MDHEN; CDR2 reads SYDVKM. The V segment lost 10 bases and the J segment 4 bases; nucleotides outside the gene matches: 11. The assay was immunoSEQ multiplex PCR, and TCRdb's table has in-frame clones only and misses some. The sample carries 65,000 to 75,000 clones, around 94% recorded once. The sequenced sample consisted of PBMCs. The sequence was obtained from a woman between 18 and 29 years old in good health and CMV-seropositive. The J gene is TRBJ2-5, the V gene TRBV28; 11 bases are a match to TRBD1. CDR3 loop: CAIRGQGAFGETQYF. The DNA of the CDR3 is TGTGCCATCCGTGGACAGGGGGCGTTCGGAGAGACCCAGTACTTC.